The 15 T cell receptor beta chains in this list originate from one sample, sequenced in a study of cytomegalovirus exposure and HLA in healthy donors. 13 Jbeta primers and 60 Vbeta primers were used for the PCR. Libraries were prepared by immunoSEQ multiplex PCR; TCRdb keeps only in-frame clonotypes and omits some of them. The table includes just under 250,000 clones, 82% detected once. Sequencing input: PBMCs. Receptor source: a middle-aged woman in good health and CMV-seropositive.

This chain connects TRBV18 to TRBJ2-3, with 10 bases fitting TRBD1. J gave up 4 bases and V 6 bases, and 7 bases lay outside the gene matches. Germline loops: CDR1 KGHSH, CDR2 LQKENI. The CDR3 length is 15 residues. The CDR3 bases are TGTGCCAGCTCTCTATCCGGACAGGGGGCAGATACGCAGTATTTT. As protein: CASSLSGQGADTQYF.

V gene TRBV28 combines with J gene TRBJ2-7; 8 bases align to TRBD1. J gave up 0 bases and V 7 bases, and 5 bases lay outside the gene matches. Germline CDR1 is MDHEN and CDR2 is SYDVKM. CDR3 length: 14 amino acids. The CDR3 region has the DNA TGTGCCAGCAAGGACAGGGCTACCTCCTACGAGCAGTACTTC. It codes for CASKDRATSYEQYF.

The chain recombines TRBV27 with TRBJ1-6; the D gene is possibly TRBD1 (6 bases). There are 15 residues in the CDR3. V was pared by 6 bases and J by 8 bases, with 17 bases between. Germline values: CDR1 MNHEY, CDR2 SMNVEV (reference sequence). The CDR3 nucleotides read TGTGCCAGCAGGACCGGGGGGGGCGCGTATTCACCCCTCCACTTT. It translates to CASRTGGGAYSPLHF.

The chain joins TRBV7-2 to TRBJ2-5; TRBD2 agrees at 10 bases. The V gene's germline CDR1 is SGHTA and CDR2 FQGNSA. V lost 1 base to trimming and J lost 6 bases; unmatched junction nucleotides: 8. The CDR3 spans 16 residues. The CDR3 DNA sequence: TGTGCCAGCAGCTTAGTAGCTAGCGGGGGCATGAAGACCCAGTACTTC. This sequence encodes CASSLVASGGMKTQYF.

The gene calls are TRBV2 and TRBJ2-5; TRBD2 might be the D (6 bases). Trimming took off 1 base at V and 3 bases at J, with 15 bases between the two ends. CDR3 size: 16 residues. Germline V gene data show CDR1 as SNHLY and CDR2 as FYNNEI. This CDR3 reads CASSEELGGLEETQYF. In nucleotides, the CDR3 is TGTGCCAGCAGTGAAGAGCTCGGAGGGTTGGAAGAGACCCAGTACTTC.

This clone was observed a few times. The rearrangement joins TRBV10-3 to TRBJ2-5; tentative D call: TRBD2 (6 bases). The J call is uncertain, as TRBJ2-7 better fits the DNA end. Looked up from germline, CDR1 is ENHRY and CDR2 is SYGVKD. This CDR3 contains 12 residues. CDR3 in amino acids: CAISMGGDEQYF. For the CDR3, the DNA is TGTGCCATCAGTATGGGAGGCGACGAGCAGTACTTC.

This clone was found once. V is TRBV5-1 and J is TRBJ2-7, with a tentative D call TRBD1 (6 bases). Germline values: CDR1 SGHRS, CDR2 YFSETQ. There are 15 residues in the CDR3. Trimming took 0 bases from V and 0 from J, leaving 10 bases between them. The CDR3 DNA sequence: TGCGCCAGCAGCTTGGGGGGGACAAGCTCCTACGAGCAGTACTTC. Encoded protein: CASSLGGTSSYEQYF.

J is TRBJ2-5 and V is TRBV29-1, with D possibly TRBD2 on 6 matching bases. The CDR3 covers 15 residues. V gave up 3 bases and J gave up 5 bases, with 19 bases separating them. Germline V gene lookup returns CDR1 SQVTM and CDR2 ANQGSEA. The CDR3 DNA sequence: TGCAGCGTTGAGCCCTCGGGGGTTCCGGGGGAGACCCAGTACTTC. Translation gives CSVEPSGVPGETQYF.

The chain links TRBV4-1 to TRBJ2-3; TRBD2 agrees at 15 bases. Trimming removed 4 bases from V and 0 bases from J; junction bases left unmatched: 5. Germline V gives CDR1 MGHRA, CDR2 YSYEKL. The CDR3 has 18 residues. CDR3 residues: CASSRTSGGAFSTDTQYF. CDR3 nucleotides: TGCGCCAGCAGCCGGACTAGCGGGGGGGCGTTCAGCACAGATACGCAGTATTTT.

The chain joins TRBV5-1 to TRBJ1-1; 11 bases map to TRBD1. Per germline, CDR1 SGHRS and CDR2 YFSETQ. The CDR3 is 17 amino acids. Unmatched junction bases numbered 9, after V lost 1 base and J lost 4 bases. CDR3 protein: CASSLSGQGALGTEAFF. The CDR3 DNA is TGCGCCAGCAGCTTGTCAGGACAGGGGGCGTTAGGCACTGAAGCTTTCTTT.

This sequence joins TRBV5-4 and TRBJ2-7; D remains ambiguous. The CDR3 loop spans 13 amino acids. Germline CDR1 and CDR2: SGHNT and YYREEE (reference sequence). With 5 bases removed from V and 4 bases from J, the gap between germline ends came to 13 bases. The chain's CDR3 is CASSYNLAYEQYF. DNA for the CDR3: TGTGCCAGCAGTTATAATTTAGCTTACGAGCAGTACTTC.

This clone was seen only once. The rearrangement links TRBV30 to TRBJ1-3; 8 bases are shared with TRBD1. Germline CDR1 reads GTSNPN; CDR2 reads SVGIG (reference sequence). CDR3 length equals 15 residues. The J segment lost 4 bases and the V segment lost 5 bases, leaving 10 bases of the junction unmatched. The CDR3 DNA reads TGTGCCTGGGACCCCACGACAGGGGTAGGAAACACCATATATTTT. Translation gives CAWDPTTGVGNTIYF.

CDR3 nucleotides: TGCGCCAGCAGCATAGGACAGAACGGCCACGAGCAGTACTTC. Its protein product is CASSIGQNGHEQYF. The gene calls are TRBV5-1 and TRBJ2-7; the D gene is possibly TRBD1 (6 bases). This CDR3 spans 14 amino acids. V lost 4 bases, J lost 5 bases, and 16 bases lay in between. Germline V CDR1 and CDR2: SGHRS, YFSETQ.

V gene TRBV6-5 combines with J gene TRBJ2-1; TRBD2 might be the D (6 bases). V lost 2 bases and J lost 10, with 6 bases in between. The CDR3 has 11 amino acids. CDR1 MNHEY and CDR2 SVGAGI come from the germline V gene. DNA for the CDR3: TGTGCCAGCAGTTACGGGGGGGAGCAGTTCTTC. Protein sequence: CASSYGGEQFF.

The genes are TRBV5-5 and TRBJ2-1; 9 nucleotides agree with TRBD1. The CDR3 has 14 residues. The V gene end was trimmed by 4 bases and the J gene end by 7 bases; junction bases not matched to a gene: 6. Germline assignment: CDR1 SGHKS and CDR2 YYEKEE (reference sequence). The CDR3 DNA follows: TGTGCCAGCAGCGGGGGGACAGGGAAGAATGAGCAGTTCTTC. Translation: CASSGGTGKNEQFF.